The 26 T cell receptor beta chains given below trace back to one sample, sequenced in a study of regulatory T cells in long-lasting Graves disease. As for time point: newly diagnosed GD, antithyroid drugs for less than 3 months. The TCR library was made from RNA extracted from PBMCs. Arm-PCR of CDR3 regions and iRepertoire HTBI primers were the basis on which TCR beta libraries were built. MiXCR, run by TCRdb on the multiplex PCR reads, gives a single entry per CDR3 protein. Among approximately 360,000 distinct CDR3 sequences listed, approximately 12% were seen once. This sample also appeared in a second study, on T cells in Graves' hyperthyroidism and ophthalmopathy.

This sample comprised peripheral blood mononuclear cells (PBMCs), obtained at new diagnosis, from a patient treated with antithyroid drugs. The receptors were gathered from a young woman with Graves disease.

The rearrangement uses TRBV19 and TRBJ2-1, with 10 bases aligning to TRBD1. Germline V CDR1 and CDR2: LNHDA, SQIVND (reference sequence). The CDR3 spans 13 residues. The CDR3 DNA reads TGTGCTAGCACAGACAGGGGGCGCAATGAGCAGTTCTTC. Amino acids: CASTDRGRNEQFF.

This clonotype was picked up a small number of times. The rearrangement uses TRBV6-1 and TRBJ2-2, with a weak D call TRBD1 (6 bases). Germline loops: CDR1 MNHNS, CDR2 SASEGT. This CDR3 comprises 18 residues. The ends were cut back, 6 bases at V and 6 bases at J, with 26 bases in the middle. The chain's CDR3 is CASRRIVGLYRAPGELFF. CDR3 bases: TGTGCCAGCAGGCGAATAGTGGGGCTCTACAGGGCTCCCGGGGAGCTGTTTTTT.

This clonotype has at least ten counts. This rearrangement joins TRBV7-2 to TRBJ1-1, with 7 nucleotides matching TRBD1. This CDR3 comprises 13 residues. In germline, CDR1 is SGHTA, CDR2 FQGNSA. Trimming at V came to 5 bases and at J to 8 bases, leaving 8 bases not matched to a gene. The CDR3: CASSLWTGLEAFF. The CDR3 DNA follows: TGTGCCAGCAGCCTCTGGACAGGCCTGGAAGCTTTCTTT.

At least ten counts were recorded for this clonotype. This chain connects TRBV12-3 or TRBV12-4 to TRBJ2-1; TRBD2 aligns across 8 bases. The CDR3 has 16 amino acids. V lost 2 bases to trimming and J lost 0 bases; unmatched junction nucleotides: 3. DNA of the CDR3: TGTGCCAGCAGTTTAATGGCGGGGGGCTCCTACAATGAGCAGTTCTTC. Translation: CASSLMAGGSYNEQFF.

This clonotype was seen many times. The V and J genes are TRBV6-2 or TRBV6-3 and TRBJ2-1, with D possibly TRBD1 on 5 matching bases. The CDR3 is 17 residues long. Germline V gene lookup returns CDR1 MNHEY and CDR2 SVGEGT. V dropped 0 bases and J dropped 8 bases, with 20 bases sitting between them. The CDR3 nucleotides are TGTGCCAGCAGTTACTCCTCCGAGGCAGGGTCGCGGCATGAGCAGTTCTTC. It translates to CASSYSSEAGSRHEQFF.

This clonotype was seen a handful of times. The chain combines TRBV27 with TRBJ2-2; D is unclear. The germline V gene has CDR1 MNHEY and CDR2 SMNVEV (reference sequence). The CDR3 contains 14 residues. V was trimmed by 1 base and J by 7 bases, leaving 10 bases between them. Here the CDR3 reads CASSLLGSHGELFF. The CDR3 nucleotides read TGTGCCAGCAGTTTATTGGGATCCCACGGGGAGCTGTTTTTT.

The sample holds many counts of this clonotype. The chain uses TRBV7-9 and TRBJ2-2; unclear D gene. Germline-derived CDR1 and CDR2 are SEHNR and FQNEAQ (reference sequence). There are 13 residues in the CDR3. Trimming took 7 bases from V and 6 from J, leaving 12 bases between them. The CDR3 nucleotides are TGTGCCAGCACCTTCGACCGGGCCGGGGAGCTGTTTTTT. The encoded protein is CASTFDRAGELFF. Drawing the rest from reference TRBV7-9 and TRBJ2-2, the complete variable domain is DTGVSQNPRHKITKRGQNVTFRCDPISEHNRLYWYRQTLGQGPEFLTYFQNEAQLEKSRLLSDRFSAERPKGSFSTLEIQRTEQGDSAMYLCASTFDRAGELFFGEGSRLTVL.

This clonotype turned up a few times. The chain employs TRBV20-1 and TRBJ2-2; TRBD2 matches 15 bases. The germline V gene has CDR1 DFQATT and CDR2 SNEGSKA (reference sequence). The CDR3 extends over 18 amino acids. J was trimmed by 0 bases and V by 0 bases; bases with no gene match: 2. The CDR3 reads CSARERTSGGANTGELFF. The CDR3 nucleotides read TGCAGTGCTAGAGAGAGGACTAGCGGGGGGGCGAACACCGGGGAGCTGTTTTTT.

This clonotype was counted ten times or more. The CDR3 DNA reads TGTGCCAGCAGTCAGGGGGCGCGAGGCTACACCTTC. Protein: CASSQGARGYTF. This sequence joins TRBV6-1 and TRBJ1-2; 8 bases fit TRBD1. The junction had 4 bases not matched to a gene; V was cut back by 5 bases and J by 8 bases. This CDR3 region has 12 residues. Germline CDR1 is MNHNS and CDR2 is SASEGT.

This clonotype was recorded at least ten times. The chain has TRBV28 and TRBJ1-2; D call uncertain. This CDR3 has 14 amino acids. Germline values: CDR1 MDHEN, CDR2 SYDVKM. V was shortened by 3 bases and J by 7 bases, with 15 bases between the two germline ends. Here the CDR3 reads CASSLGVLTPGYTF. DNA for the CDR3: TGTGCCAGCAGTTTGGGAGTGCTGACCCCTGGCTACACCTTC.

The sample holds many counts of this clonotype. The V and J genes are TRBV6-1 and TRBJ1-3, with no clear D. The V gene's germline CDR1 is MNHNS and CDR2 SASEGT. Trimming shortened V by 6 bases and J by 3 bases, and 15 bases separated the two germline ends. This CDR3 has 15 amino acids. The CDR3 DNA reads TGTGCCAGCAGGCCCGACGGCACTAGTGGAAACACCATATATTTT. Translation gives CASRPDGTSGNTIYF.

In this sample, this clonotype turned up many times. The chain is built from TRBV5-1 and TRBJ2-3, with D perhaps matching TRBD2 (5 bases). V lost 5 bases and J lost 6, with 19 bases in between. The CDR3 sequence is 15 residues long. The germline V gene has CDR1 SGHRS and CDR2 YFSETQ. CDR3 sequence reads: CASREGPRIVDTQYF. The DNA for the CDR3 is TGCGCCAGCAGAGAGGGCCCCCGGATAGTTGATACGCAGTATTTT.

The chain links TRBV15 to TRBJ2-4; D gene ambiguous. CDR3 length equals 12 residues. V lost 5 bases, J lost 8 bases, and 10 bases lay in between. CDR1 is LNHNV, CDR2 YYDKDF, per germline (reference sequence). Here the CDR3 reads CATSGSRDIQYF. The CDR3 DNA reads TGTGCCACCAGCGGGTCTAGGGACATTCAGTACTTC.

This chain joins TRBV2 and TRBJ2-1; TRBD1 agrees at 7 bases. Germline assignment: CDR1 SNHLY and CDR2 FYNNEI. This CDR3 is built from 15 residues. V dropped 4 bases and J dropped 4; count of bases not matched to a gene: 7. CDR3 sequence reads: CASSAQGSMYNEQFF. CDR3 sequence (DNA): TGTGCCAGCAGTGCACAGGGGAGCATGTACAATGAGCAGTTCTTC.

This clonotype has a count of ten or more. In nucleotides, the CDR3 is TGTGCCAGCAGCGCGGGCGGGGAGCAGTTCTTC. Its protein is CASSAGGEQFF. The rearrangement joins TRBV11-3 to TRBJ2-1; a weak D match, TRBD2 (5 bases). Germline values: CDR1 SGHNT, CDR2 YENEEA. CDR3 length equals 11 residues. V gave up 5 bases and J gave up 10 bases, with 9 bases separating them.

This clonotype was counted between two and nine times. This CDR3 is CASSLGPALTDTQYF. DNA of the CDR3: TGTGCCAGCAGCTTAGGTCCGGCCCTCACAGATACGCAGTATTTT. The chain couples TRBV7-9 to TRBJ2-3; D gene ambiguous. Germline CDR1 SEHNR, CDR2 FQNEAQ (reference sequence). Trimming took 1 base from V and 2 from J, leaving 10 bases between them. The CDR3 is 15 amino acids.

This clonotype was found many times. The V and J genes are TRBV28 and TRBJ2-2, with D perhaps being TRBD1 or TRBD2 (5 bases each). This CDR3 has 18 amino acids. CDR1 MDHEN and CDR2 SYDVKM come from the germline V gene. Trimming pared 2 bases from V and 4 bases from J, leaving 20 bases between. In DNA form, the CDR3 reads TGTGCCAGCAGTTTAGGCTGGGGCCCGGGGAGTAGCACCGGGGAGCTGTTTTTT. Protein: CASSLGWGPGSSTGELFF.

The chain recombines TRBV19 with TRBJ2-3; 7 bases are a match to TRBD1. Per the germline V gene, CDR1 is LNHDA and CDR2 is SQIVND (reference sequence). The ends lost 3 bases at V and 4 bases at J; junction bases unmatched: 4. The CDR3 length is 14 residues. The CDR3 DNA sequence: TGTGCCAGTAGTATGACAGGGATGGCAGATACGCAGTATTTT. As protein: CASSMTGMADTQYF.

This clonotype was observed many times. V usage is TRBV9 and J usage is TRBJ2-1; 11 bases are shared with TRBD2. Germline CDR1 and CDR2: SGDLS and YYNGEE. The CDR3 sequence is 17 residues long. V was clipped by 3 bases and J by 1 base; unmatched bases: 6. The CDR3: CASSDRVAGGSYNEQFF. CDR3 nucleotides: TGTGCCAGCAGCGATAGAGTAGCGGGGGGGTCCTACAATGAGCAGTTCTTC. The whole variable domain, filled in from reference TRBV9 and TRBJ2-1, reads DSGVTQTPKHLITATGQRVTLRCSPRSGDLSVYWYQQSLDQGLQFLIQYYNGEERAKGNILERFSAQQFPDLHSELNLSSLELGDSALYFCASSDRVAGGSYNEQFFGPGTRLTVL.

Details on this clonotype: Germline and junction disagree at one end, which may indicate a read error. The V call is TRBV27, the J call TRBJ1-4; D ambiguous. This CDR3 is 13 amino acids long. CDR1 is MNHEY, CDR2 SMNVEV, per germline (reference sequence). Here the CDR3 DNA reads TGTGCCAGCAGGTCGGCAACTAATGAAAAACTGCTTTTT. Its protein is CASRSATNEKLLF. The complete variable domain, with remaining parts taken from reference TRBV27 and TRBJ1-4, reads EAQVTQNPRYLITVTGKKLTVTCSQNMNHEYMSWYRQDPGLGLRQIYYSMNVEVTDKGDVPEGYKVSRKEKRNFPLILESPSPNQTSLYFCASRSATNEKLLFGSGTQLSVL.

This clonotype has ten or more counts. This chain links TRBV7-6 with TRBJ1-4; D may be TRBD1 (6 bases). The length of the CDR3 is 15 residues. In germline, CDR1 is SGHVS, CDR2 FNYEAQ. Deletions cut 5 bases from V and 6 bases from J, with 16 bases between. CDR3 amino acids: CASSRSQGWYEKLFF. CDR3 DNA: TGTGCCAGCAGCCGTTCCCAGGGGTGGTATGAAAAACTGTTTTTT.

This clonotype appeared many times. The CDR3 reads CASSERDSGFYEQYV. CDR3 nucleotide sequence: TGTGCCAGCAGTGAACGGGACAGCGGATTCTACGAGCAGTACGTC. The genes are TRBV6-1 and TRBJ2-7; TRBD1 agrees at 7 bases. V lost 2 bases, J lost 3 bases, and 7 bases stayed unmatched. The germline CDR1 and CDR2 sequences are MNHNS and SASEGT. The CDR3 is made up of 15 amino acids.

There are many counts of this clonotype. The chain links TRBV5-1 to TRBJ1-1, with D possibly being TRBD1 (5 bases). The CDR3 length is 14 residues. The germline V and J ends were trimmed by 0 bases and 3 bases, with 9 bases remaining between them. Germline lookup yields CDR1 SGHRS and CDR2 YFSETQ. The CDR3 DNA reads TGCGCCAGCAGCTTGGGGGACGGGTACACTGAAGCTTTCTTT. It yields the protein CASSLGDGYTEAFF.

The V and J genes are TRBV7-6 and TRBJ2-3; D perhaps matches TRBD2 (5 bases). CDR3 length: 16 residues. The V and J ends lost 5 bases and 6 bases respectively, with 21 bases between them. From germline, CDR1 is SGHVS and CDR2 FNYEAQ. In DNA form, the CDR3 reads TGTGCCAGCAGCCCCCAACCAGTCGGGGAAGGTGATACGCAGTATTTT. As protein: CASSPQPVGEGDTQYF. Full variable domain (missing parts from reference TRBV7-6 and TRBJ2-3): GAGVSQSPRYKVTKRGQDVALRCDPISGHVSLYWYRQALGQGPEFLTYFNYEAQQDKSGLPNDRFSAERPEGSISTLTIQRTEQRDSAMYRCASSPQPVGEGDTQYFGPGTRLTVL.

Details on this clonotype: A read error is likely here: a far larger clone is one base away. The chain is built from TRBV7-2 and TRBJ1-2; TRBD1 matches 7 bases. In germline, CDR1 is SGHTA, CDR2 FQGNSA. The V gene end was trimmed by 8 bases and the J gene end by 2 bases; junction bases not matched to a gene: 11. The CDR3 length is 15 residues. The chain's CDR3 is CASGPLKGQNYGYTF. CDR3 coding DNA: TGTGCCAGCGGCCCGCTCAAGGGACAGAACTATGGCTACACCTTC.

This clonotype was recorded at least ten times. CDR3: CASSSGTGPQHF. The CDR3 bases are TGTGCCAGCAGTTCCGGGACAGGGCCCCAGCATTTT. The chain employs TRBV28 and TRBJ1-5, with 8 positions matching TRBD1. CDR1 MDHEN and CDR2 SYDVKM come from the germline V gene. This CDR3 is 12 amino acids long. Trimming at V came to 4 bases and at J to 9 bases, leaving 2 bases not matched to a gene. Full variable domain (outside the CDR3, taken from reference TRBV28 and TRBJ1-5): DVKVTQSSRYLVKRTGEKVFLECVQDMDHENMFWYRQDPGLGLRLIYFSYDVKMKEKGDIPEGYSVSREKKERFSLILESASTNQTSMYLCASSSGTGPQHFGDGTRLSIL.